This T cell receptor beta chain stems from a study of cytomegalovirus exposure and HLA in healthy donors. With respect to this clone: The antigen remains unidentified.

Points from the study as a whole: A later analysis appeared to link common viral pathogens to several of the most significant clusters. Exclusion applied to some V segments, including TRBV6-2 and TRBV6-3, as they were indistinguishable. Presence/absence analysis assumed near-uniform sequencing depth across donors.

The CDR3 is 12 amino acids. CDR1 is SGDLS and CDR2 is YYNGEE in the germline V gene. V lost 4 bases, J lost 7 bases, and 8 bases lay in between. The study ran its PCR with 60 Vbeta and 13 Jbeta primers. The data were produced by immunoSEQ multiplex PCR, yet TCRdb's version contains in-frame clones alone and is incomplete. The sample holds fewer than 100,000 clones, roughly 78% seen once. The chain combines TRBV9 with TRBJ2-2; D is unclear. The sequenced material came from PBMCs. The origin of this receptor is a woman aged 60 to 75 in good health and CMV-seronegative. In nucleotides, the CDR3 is TGTGCCAGCAGCCTCCAGGTCGGGGAGCTGTTTTTT. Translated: CASSLQVGELFF.